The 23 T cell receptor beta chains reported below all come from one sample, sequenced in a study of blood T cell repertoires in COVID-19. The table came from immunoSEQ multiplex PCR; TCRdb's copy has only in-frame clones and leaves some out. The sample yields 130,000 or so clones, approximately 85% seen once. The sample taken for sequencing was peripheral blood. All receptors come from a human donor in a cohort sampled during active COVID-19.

CDR3 nucleotide sequence: TGTGCCAGCAGCTCCCTAGCGGGGGGCGGGTCCTCCTACAATGAGCAGTTCTTC. It translates to CASSSLAGGGSSYNEQFF. This rearrangement joins TRBV11-2 to TRBJ2-1, with 11 bases identical to TRBD2. Germline CDR1 and CDR2: SGHAT and FQNNGV. The CDR3 sequence is 18 residues long. Trimming took 4 bases from V and 0 from J; bases not matched to a gene: 8.

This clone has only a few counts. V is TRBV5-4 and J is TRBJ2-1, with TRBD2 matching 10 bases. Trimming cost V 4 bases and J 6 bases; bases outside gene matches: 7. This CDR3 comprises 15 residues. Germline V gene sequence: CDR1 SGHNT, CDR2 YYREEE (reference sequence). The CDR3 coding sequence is TGTGCCAGCAGCCCCCAGAGCGGGGGGGGCAATGAGCAGTTCTTC. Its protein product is CASSPQSGGGNEQFF.

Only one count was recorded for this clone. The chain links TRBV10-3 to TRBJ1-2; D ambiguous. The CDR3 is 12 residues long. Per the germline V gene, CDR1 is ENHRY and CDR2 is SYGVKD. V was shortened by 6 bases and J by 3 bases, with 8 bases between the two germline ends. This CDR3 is CAIRAADYGYTF. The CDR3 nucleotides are TGTGCCATCAGGGCAGCGGACTATGGCTACACCTTC.

CDR3 sequence: CASSPRGSNSGANVLTF. The CDR3 DNA is TGTGCCAGCTCACCCAGGGGCTCGAACTCTGGGGCCAACGTCCTGACTTTC. The V and J genes are TRBV18 and TRBJ2-6; weak D call: TRBD1 (6 bases). The CDR3 runs to 17 residues. Deletions cut 3 bases from V and 0 bases from J, with 12 bases between. The germline V gene has CDR1 KGHSH and CDR2 LQKENI.

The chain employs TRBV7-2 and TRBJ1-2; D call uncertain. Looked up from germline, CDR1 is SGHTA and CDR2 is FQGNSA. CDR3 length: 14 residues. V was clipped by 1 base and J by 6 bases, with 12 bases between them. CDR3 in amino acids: CASSLDSTSNGYTF. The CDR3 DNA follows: TGTGCCAGCAGCTTAGACAGCACCTCCAATGGCTACACCTTC.

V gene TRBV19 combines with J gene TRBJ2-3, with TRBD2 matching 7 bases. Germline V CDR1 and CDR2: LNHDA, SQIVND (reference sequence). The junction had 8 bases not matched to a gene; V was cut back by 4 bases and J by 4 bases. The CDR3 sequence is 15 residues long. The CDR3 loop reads CASSTRGVVPDTQYF. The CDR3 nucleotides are TGTGCCAGTAGTACCCGGGGGGTAGTCCCAGATACGCAGTATTTT. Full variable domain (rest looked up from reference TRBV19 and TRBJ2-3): DGGITQSPKYLFRKEGQNVTLSCEQNLNHDAMYWYRQDPGQGLRLIYYSQIVNDFQKGDIAEGYSVSREKKESFPLTVTSAQKNPTAFYLCASSTRGVVPDTQYFGPGTRLTVL.

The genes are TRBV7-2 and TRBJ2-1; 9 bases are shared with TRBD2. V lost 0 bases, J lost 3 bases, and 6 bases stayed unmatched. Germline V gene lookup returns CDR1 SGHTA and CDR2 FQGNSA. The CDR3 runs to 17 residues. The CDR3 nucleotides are TGTGCCAGCAGCTTAGCCGGGCGGGGGGGCTTCTACAATGAGCAGTTCTTC. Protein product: CASSLAGRGGFYNEQFF.

CDR3 DNA sequence: TGTGCCAGCAGCTTGTTGGTACAGGGGGCAGATGGCTACACCTTC. Translation gives CASSLLVQGADGYTF. The rearrangement uses TRBV5-6 and TRBJ1-2, with 9 bases identical to TRBD1. J was trimmed by 6 bases and V by 1 base; bases with no gene match: 7. This CDR3 is built from 15 residues. Germline V gene sequence: CDR1 SGHDT, CDR2 YYEEEE.

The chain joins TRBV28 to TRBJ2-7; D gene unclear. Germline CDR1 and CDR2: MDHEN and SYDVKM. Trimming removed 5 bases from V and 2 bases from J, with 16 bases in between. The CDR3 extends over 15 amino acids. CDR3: CASSVTSSRAYEQYF. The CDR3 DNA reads TGTGCCAGCAGTGTAACCTCTTCCCGGGCCTACGAGCAGTACTTC.

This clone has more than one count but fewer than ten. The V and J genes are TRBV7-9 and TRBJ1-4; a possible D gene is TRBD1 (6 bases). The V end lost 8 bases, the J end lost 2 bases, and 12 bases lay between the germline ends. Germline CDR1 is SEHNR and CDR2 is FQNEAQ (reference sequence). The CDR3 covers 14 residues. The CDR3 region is CASGEGVTNEKLFF. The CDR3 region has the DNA TGTGCCAGCGGGGAGGGGGTTACTAATGAAAAACTGTTTTTT. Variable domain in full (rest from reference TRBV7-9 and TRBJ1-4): DTGVSQNPRHKITKRGQNVTFRCDPISEHNRLYWYRQTLGQGPEFLTYFQNEAQLEKSRLLSDRFSAERPKGSFSTLEIQRTEQGDSAMYLCASGEGVTNEKLFFGSGTQLSVL.

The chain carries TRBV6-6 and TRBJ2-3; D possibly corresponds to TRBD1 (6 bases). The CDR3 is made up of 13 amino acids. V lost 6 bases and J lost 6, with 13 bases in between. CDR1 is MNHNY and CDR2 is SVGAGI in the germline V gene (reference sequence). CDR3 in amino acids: CASSGTGSDTQYF. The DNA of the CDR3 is TGTGCCAGCAGCGGAACAGGGTCGGATACGCAGTATTTT.

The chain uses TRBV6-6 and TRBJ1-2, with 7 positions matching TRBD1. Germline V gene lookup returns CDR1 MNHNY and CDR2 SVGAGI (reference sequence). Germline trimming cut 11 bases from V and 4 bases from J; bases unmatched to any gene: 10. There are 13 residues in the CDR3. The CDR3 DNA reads TGTGCCGCAACCCAAGGACAGGTCTATGGCTACACCTTC. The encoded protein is CAATQGQVYGYTF.

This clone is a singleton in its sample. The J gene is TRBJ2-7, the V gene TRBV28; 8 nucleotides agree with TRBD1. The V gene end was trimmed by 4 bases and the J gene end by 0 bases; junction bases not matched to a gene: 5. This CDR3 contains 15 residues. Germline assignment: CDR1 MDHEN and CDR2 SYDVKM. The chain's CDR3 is CASSSGTGSSYEQYF. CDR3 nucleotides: TGTGCCAGCAGTTCCGGGACAGGTAGCTCCTACGAGCAGTACTTC.

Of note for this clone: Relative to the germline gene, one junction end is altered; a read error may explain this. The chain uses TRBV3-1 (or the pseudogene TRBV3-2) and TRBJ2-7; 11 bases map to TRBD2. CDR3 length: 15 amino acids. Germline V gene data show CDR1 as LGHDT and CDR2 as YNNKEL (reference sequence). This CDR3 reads CASSQVSGGAYEQYF. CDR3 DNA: TGTGCCAGCAGCCAAGTTAGCGGGGGGGCCTATGAGCAGTACTTC.

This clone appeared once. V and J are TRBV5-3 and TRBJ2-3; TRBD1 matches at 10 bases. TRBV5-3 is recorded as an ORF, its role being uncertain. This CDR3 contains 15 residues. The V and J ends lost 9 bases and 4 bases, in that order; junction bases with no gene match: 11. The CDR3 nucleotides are TGTGCCATCGGCCCCGGGACAGGGGCCCCAGATACGCAGTATTTT. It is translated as CAIGPGTGAPDTQYF.

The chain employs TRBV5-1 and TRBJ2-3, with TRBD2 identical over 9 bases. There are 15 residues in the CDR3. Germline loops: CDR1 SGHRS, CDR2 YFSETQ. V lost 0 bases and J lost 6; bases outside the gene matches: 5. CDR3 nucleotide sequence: TGCGCCAGCAGCTTGGAAGGACTAGCGAGGGATACGCAGTATTTT. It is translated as CASSLEGLARDTQYF.

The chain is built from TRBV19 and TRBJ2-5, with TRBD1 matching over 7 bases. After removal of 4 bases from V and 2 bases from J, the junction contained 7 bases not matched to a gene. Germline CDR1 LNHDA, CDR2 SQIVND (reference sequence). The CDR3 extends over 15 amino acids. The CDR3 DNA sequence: TGTGCCAGTAGTACGGTTGACAGGGTACAAGAGACCCAGTACTTC. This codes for CASSTVDRVQETQYF.

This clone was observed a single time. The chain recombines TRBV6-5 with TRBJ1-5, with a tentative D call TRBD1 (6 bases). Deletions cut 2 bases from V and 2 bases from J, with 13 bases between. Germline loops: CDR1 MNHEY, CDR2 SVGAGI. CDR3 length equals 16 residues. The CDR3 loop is CASSYPDREGNQPQHF. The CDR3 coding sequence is TGTGCCAGCAGTTACCCGGACAGAGAAGGCAATCAGCCCCAGCATTTT.

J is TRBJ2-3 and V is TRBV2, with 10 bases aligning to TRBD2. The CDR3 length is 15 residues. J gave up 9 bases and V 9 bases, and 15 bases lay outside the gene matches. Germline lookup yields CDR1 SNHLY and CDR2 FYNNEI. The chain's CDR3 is CASTKVSGGLSTQYF. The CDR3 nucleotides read TGTGCCAGTACCAAAGTTAGCGGGGGGCTGAGCACGCAGTATTTT.

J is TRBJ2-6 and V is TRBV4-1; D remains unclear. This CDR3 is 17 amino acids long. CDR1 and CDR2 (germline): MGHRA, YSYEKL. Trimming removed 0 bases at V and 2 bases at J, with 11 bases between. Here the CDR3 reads CASSQDGDRPGANVLTF. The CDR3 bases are TGCGCCAGCAGCCAAGATGGAGACCGGCCTGGGGCCAACGTCCTGACTTTC.

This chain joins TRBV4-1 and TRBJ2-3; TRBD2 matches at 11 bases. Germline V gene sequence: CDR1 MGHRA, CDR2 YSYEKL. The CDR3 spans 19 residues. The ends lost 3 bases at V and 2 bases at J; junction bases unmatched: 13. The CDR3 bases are TGCGCCAGCAGCCATTTCGGACTAGCGGGCCCTACGTTCACAGATACGCAGTATTTT. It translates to CASSHFGLAGPTFTDTQYF.

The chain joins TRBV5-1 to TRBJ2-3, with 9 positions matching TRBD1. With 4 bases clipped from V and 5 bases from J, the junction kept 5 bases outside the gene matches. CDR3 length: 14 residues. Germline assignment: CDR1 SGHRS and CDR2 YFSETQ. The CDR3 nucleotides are TGCGCCAGCAGCCTAGGACAGGGGATAGATACGCAGTATTTT. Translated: CASSLGQGIDTQYF.

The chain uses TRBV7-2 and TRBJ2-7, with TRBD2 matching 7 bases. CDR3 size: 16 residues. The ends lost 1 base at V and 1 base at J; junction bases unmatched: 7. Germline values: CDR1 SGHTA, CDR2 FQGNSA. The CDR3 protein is CASSLGPAGSSYEQYF. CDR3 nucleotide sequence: TGTGCCAGCAGCTTAGGACCAGCGGGGTCGTCCTACGAGCAGTACTTC.